The next 25 T cell receptor beta chains were all read from a single sample in a study of cytomegalovirus exposure and HLA in healthy donors. The data were produced by immunoSEQ multiplex PCR, yet TCRdb's version contains in-frame clones alone and is incomplete. The table lists 260,000 or so clones, 80% to 95% of them singletons. Material: PBMCs. These receptors were taken from a woman between 25 and 40 years old in good health and CMV-seronegative.

CDR3 amino acids: CASSGLAGGYNEQFF. The CDR3 DNA follows: TGTGCCAGCAGTGGGCTAGCGGGGGGTTACAATGAGCAGTTCTTC. The chain employs TRBV6-1 and TRBJ2-1, with 11 bases fitting TRBD2. V lost 4 bases to trimming and J lost 4 bases; unmatched junction nucleotides: 3. Germline V gene sequence: CDR1 MNHNS, CDR2 SASEGT. The CDR3 covers 15 residues.

The V gene is TRBV5-1, the J gene TRBJ1-3; 7 positions match TRBD1. The length of the CDR3 is 16 residues. With 0 bases clipped from V and 2 bases from J, the junction kept 5 bases outside the gene matches. Germline CDR1 SGHRS, CDR2 YFSETQ. CDR3 DNA: TGCGCCAGCAGCTTGGTGCCCCAGGGGGCTGGAAACACCATATATTTT. Translating it yields CASSLVPQGAGNTIYF. Drawing the rest from reference TRBV5-1 and TRBJ1-3, the complete variable domain is KAGVTQTPRYLIKTRGQQVTLSCSPISGHRSVSWYQQTPGQGLQFLFEYFSETQRNKGNFPGRFSGRQFSNSRSEMNVSTLELGDSALYLCASSLVPQGAGNTIYFGEGSWLTVV.

The chain combines TRBV27 with TRBJ2-4, with 9 bases aligning to TRBD1. With V trimmed by 5 bases and J by 7 bases, 6 bases remained unmatched. Per the germline V gene, CDR1 is MNHEY and CDR2 is SMNVEV (reference sequence). This CDR3 contains 14 residues. CDR3 sequence (DNA): TGTGCCAGCAGTGGGACAGGGTGGTGGAACATTCAGTACTTC. It codes for CASSGTGWWNIQYF.

This clone was recorded only once. The chain carries TRBV4-3 and TRBJ2-7, with a weak D call TRBD1 (6 bases). The V and J ends lost 0 bases and 0 bases respectively, with 12 bases between them. Germline assignment: CDR1 LGHNA and CDR2 YSLEER. This CDR3 spans 16 amino acids. The CDR3 DNA sequence: TGCGCCAGCAGCCAAGATCGGAGGACAGACTCCTACGAGCAGTACTTC. It yields the protein CASSQDRRTDSYEQYF.

The chain carries TRBV11-3 and TRBJ2-7; the D is unclear. With 2 bases removed from V and 5 bases from J, the gap between germline ends came to 4 bases. The CDR3 spans 11 residues. The germline CDR1 and CDR2 sequences are SGHNT and YENEEA. As DNA, the CDR3 is TGTGCCAGCAGCTTACTTGACGAGCAGTACTTC. Translation gives CASSLLDEQYF.

A note on this clone: The sample contains more than one DNA sequence encoding this CDR3. This chain connects TRBV19 to TRBJ2-1, with 12 bases identical to TRBD2. Per germline, CDR1 LNHDA and CDR2 SQIVND (reference sequence). The ends lost 3 bases at V and 4 bases at J; junction bases unmatched: 1. The CDR3 extends over 15 amino acids. The CDR3 DNA follows: TGTGCCAGTAGTATCACTAGCGGGAGGTACAATGAGCAGTTCTTC. Translation: CASSITSGRYNEQFF.

The chain employs TRBV7-3 and TRBJ1-2; 7 positions agree with TRBD1. Germline V gene data show CDR1 as SGHTA and CDR2 as FQGTGA. The CDR3 contains 13 residues. The junction had 3 bases not matched to a gene; V was cut back by 1 base and J by 7 bases. The CDR3 DNA reads as TGTGCCAGCAGCTTAAACAGGGGCGGTGGCTACACCTTC. As protein: CASSLNRGGGYTF.

This chain links TRBV5-6 with TRBJ2-5; D uncertain. Trimming left V 0 bases short and J 1 base short, with 4 bases between. The CDR3 contains 13 residues. Germline V gene data show CDR1 as SGHDT and CDR2 as YYEEEE. This CDR3 is CASSLVSQETQYF. The CDR3 DNA follows: TGTGCCAGCAGCTTGGTCAGCCAAGAGACCCAGTACTTC. The entire variable domain, with the rest obtained from reference TRBV5-6 and TRBJ2-5, is as follows: DAGVTQSPTHLIKTRGQQVTLRCSPKSGHDTVSWYQQALGQGPQFIFQYYEEEERQRGNFPDRFSGHQFPNYSSELNVNALLLGDSALYLCASSLVSQETQYFGPGTRLLVL.

CDR3 sequence reads: CASRSPLAGEVEQYF. DNA for the CDR3: TGTGCCAGCAGGTCCCCCCTAGCGGGAGAGGTCGAGCAGTACTTC. The V call is TRBV28, the J call TRBJ2-7, with TRBD2 matching 10 bases. The CDR3 is 15 residues long. Germline lookup yields CDR1 MDHEN and CDR2 SYDVKM. V was clipped by 6 bases and J by 6 bases; unmatched bases: 11.

V is TRBV14 and J is TRBJ2-7; D is unclear. This CDR3 comprises 16 residues. V shed 0 bases and J shed 3 bases, with 15 bases lying between them. Germline-derived CDR1 and CDR2 are SGHDN and FVKESK. CDR3 in DNA: TGTGCCAGCAGCCAAGAGATATCGGGTAGGAGCTACGAGCAGTACTTC. Residues: CASSQEISGRSYEQYF.

J is TRBJ2-7 and V is TRBV19, with 9 bases lining up with TRBD1. This CDR3 is 13 amino acids long. In germline, CDR1 is LNHDA, CDR2 SQIVND (reference sequence). After removal of 9 bases from V and 5 bases from J, the junction contained 8 bases not matched to a gene. CDR3: CARTGTGIHEQYF. The CDR3 DNA follows: TGTGCCAGAACCGGGACAGGGATCCACGAGCAGTACTTC.

The rearrangement uses TRBV7-8 and TRBJ2-5; D is unclear. Germline loops: CDR1 SGHVS, CDR2 FQNEAQ. The V end was cut by 3 bases, the J end by 5 bases, with 13 bases between. This CDR3 region has 14 residues. CDR3: CASSFGLGVETQYF. The CDR3 bases are TGTGCCAGCAGCTTTGGGCTTGGCGTGGAGACCCAGTACTTC.

V and J are TRBV19 and TRBJ2-7; 8 nucleotides match TRBD2. The CDR3 length is 14 residues. The V gene's germline CDR1 is LNHDA and CDR2 SQIVND (reference sequence). V lost 6 bases to trimming and J lost 0 bases; unmatched junction nucleotides: 4. CDR3 nucleotide sequence: TGTGCCAGTAGGCCTACTAGCGGCTCCTACGAGCAGTACTTC. Protein product: CASRPTSGSYEQYF. Full variable domain (missing parts from reference TRBV19 and TRBJ2-7): DGGITQSPKYLFRKEGQNVTLSCEQNLNHDAMYWYRQDPGQGLRLIYYSQIVNDFQKGDIAEGYSVSREKKESFPLTVTSAQKNPTAFYLCASRPTSGSYEQYFGPGTRLTVT.

The chain links TRBV25-1 to TRBJ2-5, with unresolved D. V was shortened by 4 bases and J by 4 bases, with 4 bases between the two germline ends. The CDR3 runs to 11 residues. Germline-derived CDR1 and CDR2 are MGHDK and SYGVNS. CDR3 DNA sequence: TGTGCCAGCAGTGTAGTAGAGACCCAGTACTTC. Protein product: CASSVVETQYF.

J is TRBJ2-1 and V is TRBV7-9; D is unclear. The V end was cut by 4 bases, the J end by 5 bases, with 12 bases between. CDR1 and CDR2 (germline): SEHNR, FQNEAQ (reference sequence). The CDR3 is 14 residues long. This chain's CDR3 is CASSSSNTDNEQFF. CDR3 nucleotide sequence: TGTGCCAGCAGCTCATCGAACACCGACAATGAGCAGTTCTTC.

V gene TRBV11-2 combines with J gene TRBJ1-5, with TRBD1 as a possible D gene (5 bases). Trimming removed 2 bases at V and 0 bases at J, with 8 bases between. Per the germline V gene, CDR1 is SGHAT and CDR2 is FQNNGV. The CDR3 extends over 15 amino acids. CDR3 region: CASSLRGNSNQPQHF. The DNA for the CDR3 is TGTGCCAGCAGCTTAAGGGGAAATAGCAATCAGCCCCAGCATTTT.

V and J are TRBV4-1 and TRBJ2-7, with TRBD2 matching over 7 bases. The V and J ends lost 1 base and 5 bases, in that order; junction bases with no gene match: 11. CDR3 length equals 16 residues. CDR1 is MGHRA and CDR2 is YSYEKL in the germline V gene. The CDR3 sequence is CASSQGGLQLTHEQYF. The DNA for the CDR3 is TGCGCCAGCAGCCAAGGGGGACTACAGCTCACCCACGAGCAGTACTTC.

V is TRBV6-5 and J is TRBJ2-7; TRBD2 is a possible D gene (5 bases). This CDR3 has 16 amino acids. Between the trimmed V and J ends, which lost 0 bases and 0 bases, there was a span of 12 bases. Germline CDR1 is MNHEY and CDR2 is SVGAGI. CDR3 region: CASSYSISESSYEQYF. Written as DNA, the CDR3 is TGTGCCAGCAGTTACTCGATTAGCGAGAGCTCCTACGAGCAGTACTTC.

The chain recombines TRBV7-8 with TRBJ1-3; D gene ambiguous. Looked up from germline, CDR1 is SGHVS and CDR2 is FQNEAQ. The CDR3 spans 16 residues. Trimming took 0 bases from V and 0 from J, leaving 9 bases between them. The CDR3 DNA is TGTGCCAGCAGCTTAGCGGCCGGGAGCTCTGGAAACACCATATATTTT. Protein: CASSLAAGSSGNTIYF.

The V call is TRBV2, the J call TRBJ2-5; TRBD2 agrees at 8 bases. The CDR3 is made up of 15 amino acids. The junction had 8 bases not matched to a gene; V was cut back by 7 bases and J by 1 base. CDR1 is SNHLY, CDR2 FYNNEI, per germline. The CDR3: CASKASGSFQETQYF. The DNA of the CDR3 is TGTGCCAGCAAGGCAAGCGGGAGCTTCCAAGAGACCCAGTACTTC. Full variable domain (rest looked up from reference TRBV2 and TRBJ2-5): EPEVTQTPSHQVTQMGQEVILRCVPISNHLYFYWYRQILGQKVEFLVSFYNNEISEKSEIFDDQFSVERPDGSNFTLKIRSTKLEDSAMYFCASKASGSFQETQYFGPGTRLLVL.

This chain links TRBV10-3 with TRBJ1-5; TRBD1 might be the D (5 bases). Germline V gene data show CDR1 as ENHRY and CDR2 as SYGVKD. The V end was cut by 2 bases, the J end by 7 bases, with 15 bases between. This CDR3 has 15 amino acids. CDR3 amino acids: CAISELKGVEQPQHF. CDR3 DNA: TGTGCCATCAGTGAGCTGAAAGGGGTCGAGCAGCCCCAGCATTTT.

This chain uses TRBV28 with TRBJ2-2; TRBD2 agrees at 7 bases. V gave up 2 bases and J gave up 6 bases; unmatched junction bases: 6. This CDR3 spans 15 amino acids. Germline V gene lookup returns CDR1 MDHEN and CDR2 SYDVKM. CDR3 in amino acids: CASSLVLAGAGELFF. CDR3 DNA sequence: TGTGCCAGCAGTTTAGTCCTTGCGGGAGCCGGGGAGCTGTTTTTT. The whole variable domain, filled in from reference TRBV28 and TRBJ2-2, reads DVKVTQSSRYLVKRTGEKVFLECVQDMDHENMFWYRQDPGLGLRLIYFSYDVKMKEKGDIPEGYSVSREKKERFSLILESASTNQTSMYLCASSLVLAGAGELFFGEGSRLTVL.

This clone came up a few times. The CDR3 DNA follows: TGTGCCAGTAGTATATCCTGGCAGCCCCAGCATTTT. It specifies CASSISWQPQHF. The gene calls are TRBV19 and TRBJ1-5, with unresolved D. The CDR3 consists of 12 residues. Deletions cut 2 bases from V and 7 bases from J, with 6 bases between. Germline CDR1 reads LNHDA; CDR2 reads SQIVND (reference sequence).

The rearrangement links TRBV7-9 to TRBJ2-1, with TRBD2 matching 9 bases. CDR1 is SEHNR, CDR2 FQNEAQ, per germline (reference sequence). The CDR3 is 13 residues long. Trimming removed 8 bases from V and 14 bases from J; junction bases left unmatched: 13. CDR3 region: CASRKTSGEGKFF. In nucleotides, the CDR3 is TGTGCCAGCCGAAAGACTAGCGGAGAAGGGAAGTTCTTC.

This chain uses TRBV7-3 with TRBJ1-1; D ambiguous. CDR3 length: 13 residues. In germline, CDR1 is SGHTA, CDR2 FQGTGA. V gave up 3 bases and J gave up 1 base, with 6 bases separating them. In DNA form, the CDR3 reads TGTGCCAGCAGCTTCTCGGAGAACACTGAAGCTTTCTTT. It encodes CASSFSENTEAFF.